The 25 T cell receptor beta chains reported below all come from one sample, sequenced in a study of cytomegalovirus exposure and HLA in healthy donors. PCR used 60 Vbeta primers and 13 Jbeta primers. The method was immunoSEQ multiplex PCR; TCRdb's version includes in-frame clones alone and lacks a portion of them. The sample has approximately 110,000 clones, 65% to 85% seen once. Sequenced material: PBMCs. These receptors were taken from a woman aged 30 to 39 in good health and CMV-seropositive.

The gene calls are TRBV7-6 and TRBJ1-4, with D unresolved. The length of the CDR3 is 13 residues. Between the trimmed V and J ends, which lost 4 bases and 4 bases, there was a span of 7 bases. The germline V gene encodes CDR1 SGHVS and CDR2 FNYEAQ. DNA of the CDR3: TGTGCCAGCAGCTATGTCGGTAATGAAAAACTGTTTTTT. The encoded protein is CASSYVGNEKLFF.

The chain carries TRBV7-6 and TRBJ2-1; a possible D gene is TRBD1 (5 bases). Germline V gene data show CDR1 as SGHVS and CDR2 as FNYEAQ. The CDR3 length is 13 residues. V was cut by 3 bases and J by 7 bases, with 10 bases left in between. CDR3 bases: TGTGCCAGCAGCTTGGCGACAGTTAATGAGCAGTTCTTC. It translates to CASSLATVNEQFF.

The V call is TRBV4-2, the J call TRBJ1-1; 8 bases are shared with TRBD1. The CDR3 has 19 amino acids. Germline V gives CDR1 LGHNA, CDR2 YNFKEQ. The J segment lost 3 bases and the V segment lost 0 bases, leaving 15 bases of the junction unmatched. The CDR3 protein is CASSQDPLMTGVSDTEAFF. The CDR3 bases are TGTGCCAGCAGCCAAGATCCCCTCATGACAGGGGTGTCGGACACTGAAGCTTTCTTT.

This clone was detected a few times. This chain links TRBV25-1 with TRBJ2-2; D call uncertain. V lost 6 bases and J lost 4, with 15 bases in between. CDR1 and CDR2 from the germline V gene are MGHDK and SYGVNS. CDR3 size: 15 residues. CDR3: CASRDLDSGTGELFF. CDR3 DNA sequence: TGTGCCAGCAGAGACTTAGACTCTGGCACCGGGGAGCTGTTTTTT.

The chain uses TRBV5-4 and TRBJ1-2, with D maybe TRBD1 (6 bases). Germline loops: CDR1 SGHNT, CDR2 YYREEE (reference sequence). Trimming took 4 bases from V and 7 from J, leaving 14 bases between them. The CDR3 runs 13 residues. CDR3 DNA sequence: TGTGCCAGCAGCCCGGGACAAGATGCTGGCTACACCTTC. Its translation: CASSPGQDAGYTF.

In this sample, this clone turned up a few times. The gene calls are TRBV2 and TRBJ1-3, with TRBD1 identical over 9 bases. Trimming cost V 8 bases and J 0 bases; bases outside gene matches: 20. CDR3 length equals 20 residues. Germline CDR1 is SNHLY and CDR2 is FYNNEI. CDR3 sequence reads: CASYLPSRDREGFSGNTIYF. The CDR3 DNA reads TGTGCCAGCTACCTACCCTCCCGGGACAGGGAAGGATTCTCTGGAAACACCATATATTTT.

The chain combines TRBV5-4 with TRBJ2-7; D might be TRBD2 (6 bases). The CDR3 has 14 residues. Germline V gene data show CDR1 as SGHNT and CDR2 as YYREEE (reference sequence). Trimming removed 4 bases from V and 0 bases from J, with 11 bases in between. The CDR3 loop reads CASSDRDSSYEQYF. DNA of the CDR3: TGTGCCAGCAGCGATCGGGACTCCTCCTACGAGCAGTACTTC.

This chain uses TRBV7-9 with TRBJ1-2; D is ambiguous. The V end was cut by 2 bases, the J end by 8 bases, with 12 bases between. The CDR3 covers 13 residues. CDR1 SEHNR and CDR2 FQNEAQ come from the germline V gene (reference sequence). The CDR3 coding sequence is TGTGCCAGCAGCTTATACCAGAAGGAGGGCTACACCTTC. This sequence encodes CASSLYQKEGYTF.

The chain recombines TRBV10-3 with TRBJ2-7; the D gene is possibly TRBD2 (5 bases). The CDR3 totals 13 residues. Germline V gene lookup returns CDR1 ENHRY and CDR2 SYGVKD. V lost 4 bases and J lost 1, with 8 bases in between. The CDR3 DNA follows: TGTGCCATCAGTGGTGGGGAGTCCTACGAGCAGTACTTC. This sequence encodes CAISGGESYEQYF.

This chain joins TRBV5-1 and TRBJ2-5; weak D call: TRBD2 (6 bases). Germline CDR1 SGHRS, CDR2 YFSETQ. Trimming shortened V by 0 bases and J by 2 bases, and 11 bases separated the two germline ends. The CDR3 has 15 residues. CDR3 in amino acids: CASSLERAGQETQYF. In DNA form, the CDR3 reads TGCGCCAGCAGCTTGGAACGGGCGGGGCAAGAGACCCAGTACTTC.

As DNA, the CDR3 is TGTGCCAGTAGTACCTCGGACAGGGATATTCAGCCCCAGCATTTT. Protein product: CASSTSDRDIQPQHF. The chain recombines TRBV19 with TRBJ1-5, with TRBD1 matching 8 bases. The germline CDR1 and CDR2 sequences are LNHDA and SQIVND (reference sequence). V lost 4 bases and J lost 6; bases outside the gene matches: 8. This CDR3 contains 15 residues.

The chain links TRBV12-5 to TRBJ2-5, with TRBD1 as a possible D gene (5 bases). Germline V gives CDR1 LGHNT, CDR2 FRNRAP. Trimming pared 2 bases from V and 5 bases from J, leaving 9 bases between. This CDR3 spans 13 amino acids. CDR3 DNA: TGTGCTAGTGGTTTGATAGGGGCGGAGACCCAGTACTTC. Translated: CASGLIGAETQYF.

The rearrangement links TRBV30 to TRBJ2-7; 8 bases align to TRBD1. With V trimmed by 2 bases and J by 2 bases, 5 bases remained unmatched. This CDR3 is built from 14 residues. Germline assignment: CDR1 GTSNPN and CDR2 SVGIG (reference sequence). The CDR3 DNA reads TGTGCCTGGAGTAGAGGACAGGGCACCTACGAGCAGTACTTC. It codes for CAWSRGQGTYEQYF. The variable domain in full, with the rest retrieved from reference TRBV30 and TRBJ2-7, is SQTIHQWPATLVQPVGSPLSLECTVEGTSNPNLYWYRQAAGRGLQLLFYSVGIGQISSEVPQNLSASRPQDRQFILSSKKLLLSDSGFYLCAWSRGQGTYEQYFGPGTRLTVT.

The chain is built from TRBV19 and TRBJ2-1; 10 bases are a match to TRBD1. V shed 9 bases and J 9 bases; nucleotides not matched to a gene: 5. The CDR3 runs 12 residues. Germline V gives CDR1 LNHDA, CDR2 SQIVND (reference sequence). CDR3 amino acids: CASSDRGLEQFF. In DNA form, the CDR3 reads TGTGCCAGCTCCGACAGGGGGCTTGAGCAGTTCTTC. Using reference TRBV19 and TRBJ2-1 for the parts outside the CDR3, the full variable domain is DGGITQSPKYLFRKEGQNVTLSCEQNLNHDAMYWYRQDPGQGLRLIYYSQIVNDFQKGDIAEGYSVSREKKESFPLTVTSAQKNPTAFYLCASSDRGLEQFFGPGTRLTVL.

The chain has TRBV2 and TRBJ2-2; 12 nucleotides agree with TRBD2. This CDR3 spans 15 amino acids. From germline, CDR1 is SNHLY and CDR2 FYNNEI. V was pared by 6 bases and J by 3 bases, with 2 bases of the junction left unmatched. Here the CDR3 reads CASSRLAGDTGELFF. The CDR3, as DNA: TGTGCCAGCAGCCGACTAGCGGGAGACACCGGGGAGCTGTTTTTT. Full variable domain (outside the CDR3, taken from reference TRBV2 and TRBJ2-2): EPEVTQTPSHQVTQMGQEVILRCVPISNHLYFYWYRQILGQKVEFLVSFYNNEISEKSEIFDDQFSVERPDGSNFTLKIRSTKLEDSAMYFCASSRLAGDTGELFFGEGSRLTVL.

This clone was recorded only once. The chain links TRBV15 to TRBJ2-3; 7 nucleotides agree with TRBD1. The trim removed 5 bases at V and 0 bases at J, leaving 8 bases unmatched. This CDR3 is 16 amino acids long. Germline V gene lookup returns CDR1 LNHNV and CDR2 YYDKDF (reference sequence). The CDR3 DNA reads TGTGCCACCAGCGGCAGAACAGGGGTTAGCACAGATACGCAGTATTTT. Encoded protein: CATSGRTGVSTDTQYF. Using reference TRBV15 and TRBJ2-3 for the parts outside the CDR3, the full variable domain is DAMVIQNPRYQVTQFGKPVTLSCSQTLNHNVMYWYQQKSSQAPKLLFHYYDKDFNNEADTPDNFQSRRPNTSFCFLDIRSPGLGDTAMYLCATSGRTGVSTDTQYFGPGTRLTVL.

V is TRBV19 and J is TRBJ1-2; 9 nucleotides align to TRBD1. Looked up from germline, CDR1 is LNHDA and CDR2 is SQIVND (reference sequence). The CDR3 is made up of 14 amino acids. The ends lost 8 bases at V and 4 bases at J; junction bases unmatched: 8. CDR3 in amino acids: CASLGQGIIYGYTF. CDR3 nucleotides: TGTGCCAGTCTCGGACAGGGGATAATCTATGGCTACACCTTC.

This chain joins TRBV4-1 and TRBJ2-1; TRBD2 is a possible D gene (5 bases). Per germline, CDR1 MGHRA and CDR2 YSYEKL. This CDR3 is 14 amino acids long. With 0 bases removed from V and 4 bases from J, the gap between germline ends came to 7 bases. CDR3 nucleotide sequence: TGCGCCAGCAGCCAAGATTCGGGATACAATGAGCAGTTCTTC. This encodes CASSQDSGYNEQFF.

The chain uses TRBV7-2 and TRBJ2-2, with D hard to call. Germline CDR1 SGHTA, CDR2 FQGNSA. Trimming stripped 0 bases from V and 3 bases from J, with 5 bases between. The CDR3 is 14 residues long. CDR3: CASSLAGYTGELFF. DNA of the CDR3: TGTGCCAGCAGCTTAGCGGGCTACACCGGGGAGCTGTTTTTT. The full variable domain, its missing parts supplied by reference TRBV7-2 and TRBJ2-2, is GAGVSQSPSNKVTEKGKDVELRCDPISGHTALYWYRQSLGQGLEFLIYFQGNSAPDKSGLPSDRFSAERTGGSVSTLTIQRTQQEDSAVYLCASSLAGYTGELFFGEGSRLTVL.

The chain has TRBV30 and TRBJ1-2; 10 bases are shared with TRBD1. The V segment lost 1 base and the J segment 12 bases; nucleotides outside the gene matches: 8. CDR1 is GTSNPN, CDR2 SVGIG, per germline (reference sequence). There are 13 residues in the CDR3. The CDR3 coding sequence is TGTGCCTGGAGTGGACAGGGGGCGTACCCCCACACCTTC. This sequence encodes CAWSGQGAYPHTF.

The genes are TRBV5-1 and TRBJ1-1, with D perhaps matching TRBD1 (6 bases). Germline loops: CDR1 SGHRS, CDR2 YFSETQ. The CDR3 contains 15 residues. Between the trimmed V and J ends, which lost 4 bases and 0 bases, there was a span of 13 bases. As DNA, the CDR3 is TGCGCCAGCAGCCCGCCCGGACAGATGAACACTGAAGCTTTCTTT. It encodes CASSPPGQMNTEAFF.

This clone was seen only once. The chain couples TRBV19 to TRBJ2-1; a possible D gene is TRBD2 (5 bases). V was cut by 9 bases and J by 0 bases, with 15 bases left in between. CDR3 length equals 15 residues. Germline lookup yields CDR1 LNHDA and CDR2 SQIVND (reference sequence). The CDR3 loop reads CASRVRVDSYNEQFF. The DNA for the CDR3 is TGTGCCAGCCGGGTGCGGGTTGACTCCTACAATGAGCAGTTCTTC. The full variable domain, completed using reference TRBV19 and TRBJ2-1, is DGGITQSPKYLFRKEGQNVTLSCEQNLNHDAMYWYRQDPGQGLRLIYYSQIVNDFQKGDIAEGYSVSREKKESFPLTVTSAQKNPTAFYLCASRVRVDSYNEQFFGPGTRLTVL.

The gene calls are TRBV10-3 and TRBJ1-1; weak D call: TRBD1 (6 bases). The CDR3 consists of 14 residues. V lost 7 bases and J lost 1, with 13 bases in between. Per germline, CDR1 ENHRY and CDR2 SYGVKD. The CDR3 spells CAINRDGRNTEAFF. The CDR3 region has the DNA TGTGCCATCAACAGGGACGGAAGGAACACTGAAGCTTTCTTT.

The rearrangement links TRBV7-2 to TRBJ1-1; 8 bases map to TRBD1. The CDR3 contains 16 residues. CDR1 is SGHTA and CDR2 is FQGNSA in the germline V gene. The ends lost 5 bases at V and 4 bases at J; junction bases unmatched: 12. The chain's CDR3 is CASSLGQDTAGTEAFF. The CDR3 coding sequence is TGTGCCAGCAGCCTGGGACAGGATACGGCGGGCACTGAAGCTTTCTTT.

The genes are TRBV13 and TRBJ1-6, with D possibly TRBD1 on 5 matching bases. The V end lost 7 bases, the J end lost 5 bases, and 15 bases lay between the germline ends. The CDR3 covers 15 residues. Per germline, CDR1 PRHDT and CDR2 FYEKMQ (reference sequence). The CDR3 is CASIVRAEDNSPLHF. The CDR3 nucleotides are TGTGCCAGCATCGTCAGGGCCGAGGATAATTCACCCCTCCACTTT.